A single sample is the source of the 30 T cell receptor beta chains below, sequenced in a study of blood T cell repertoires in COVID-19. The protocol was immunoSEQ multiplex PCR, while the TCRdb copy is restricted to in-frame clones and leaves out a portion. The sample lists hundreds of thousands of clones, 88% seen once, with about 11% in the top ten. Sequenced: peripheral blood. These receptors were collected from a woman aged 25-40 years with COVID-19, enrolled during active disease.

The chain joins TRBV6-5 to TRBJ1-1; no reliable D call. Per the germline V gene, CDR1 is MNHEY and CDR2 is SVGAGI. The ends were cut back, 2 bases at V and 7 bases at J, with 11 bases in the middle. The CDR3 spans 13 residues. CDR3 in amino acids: CASSYVGRSEAFF. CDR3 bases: TGTGCCAGCAGTTACGTGGGTCGGAGTGAAGCTTTCTTT.

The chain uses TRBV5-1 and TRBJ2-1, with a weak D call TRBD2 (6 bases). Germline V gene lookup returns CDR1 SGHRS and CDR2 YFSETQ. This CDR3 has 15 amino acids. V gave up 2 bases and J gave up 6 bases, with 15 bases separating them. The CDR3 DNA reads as TGCGCCAGCAGCTTAGGCACTAGCAAGGCCAATGAGCAGTTCTTC. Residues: CASSLGTSKANEQFF.

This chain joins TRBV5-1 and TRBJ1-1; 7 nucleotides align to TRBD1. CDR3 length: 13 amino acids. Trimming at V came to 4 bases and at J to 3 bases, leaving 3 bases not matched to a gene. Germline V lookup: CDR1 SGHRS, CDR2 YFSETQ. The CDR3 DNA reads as TGCGCCAGCAGCCCCAGGGGGGACACTGAAGCTTTCTTT. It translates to CASSPRGDTEAFF.

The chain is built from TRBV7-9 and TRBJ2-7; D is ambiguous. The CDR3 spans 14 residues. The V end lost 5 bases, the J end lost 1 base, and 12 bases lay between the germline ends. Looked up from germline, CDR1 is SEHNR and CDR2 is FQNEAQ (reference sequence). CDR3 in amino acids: CASSTLADSYEQYF. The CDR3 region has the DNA TGTGCCAGCAGCACCTTGGCAGATTCCTACGAGCAGTACTTC.

CDR3 sequence: CASSNWGGQDYEQYF. In nucleotides, the CDR3 is TGTGCCAGCAGCAACTGGGGTGGACAGGACTACGAGCAGTACTTC. V gene TRBV5-6 combines with J gene TRBJ2-7; 7 bases match TRBD1. Germline CDR1 SGHDT, CDR2 YYEEEE. The CDR3 has 15 residues. The J segment lost 3 bases and the V segment lost 4 bases, leaving 10 bases of the junction unmatched.

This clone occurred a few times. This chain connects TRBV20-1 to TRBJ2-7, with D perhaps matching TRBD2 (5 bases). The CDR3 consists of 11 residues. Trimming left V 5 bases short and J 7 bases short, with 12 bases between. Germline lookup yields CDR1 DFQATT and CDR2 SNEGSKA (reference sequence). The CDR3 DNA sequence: TGCAGTGCTTGGAGGAACGGGGAGCAGTACTTC. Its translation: CSAWRNGEQYF.

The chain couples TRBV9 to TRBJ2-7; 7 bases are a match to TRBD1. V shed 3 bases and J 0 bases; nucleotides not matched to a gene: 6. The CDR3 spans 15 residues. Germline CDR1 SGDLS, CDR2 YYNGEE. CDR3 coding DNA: TGTGCCAGCAGCGCTACGACAGGGAGCTCCTACGAGCAGTACTTC. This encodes CASSATTGSSYEQYF. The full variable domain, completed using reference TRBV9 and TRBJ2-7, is DSGVTQTPKHLITATGQRVTLRCSPRSGDLSVYWYQQSLDQGLQFLIQYYNGEERAKGNILERFSAQQFPDLHSELNLSSLELGDSALYFCASSATTGSSYEQYFGPGTRLTVT.

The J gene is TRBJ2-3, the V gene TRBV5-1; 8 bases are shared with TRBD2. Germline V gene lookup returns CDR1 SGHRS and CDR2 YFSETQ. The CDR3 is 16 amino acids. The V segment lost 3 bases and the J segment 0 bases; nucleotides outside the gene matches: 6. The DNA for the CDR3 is TGCGCCAGCAGCTCCGCGGCTAGCGGGAGCACAGATACGCAGTATTTT. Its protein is CASSSAASGSTDTQYF.

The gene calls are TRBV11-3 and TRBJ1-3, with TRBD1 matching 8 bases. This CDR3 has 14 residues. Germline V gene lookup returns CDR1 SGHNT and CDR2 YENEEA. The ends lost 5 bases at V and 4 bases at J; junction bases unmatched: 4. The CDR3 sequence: CASSLGTGGNTIYF. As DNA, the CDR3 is TGTGCCAGCAGCCTGGGGACAGGCGGAAACACCATATATTTT.

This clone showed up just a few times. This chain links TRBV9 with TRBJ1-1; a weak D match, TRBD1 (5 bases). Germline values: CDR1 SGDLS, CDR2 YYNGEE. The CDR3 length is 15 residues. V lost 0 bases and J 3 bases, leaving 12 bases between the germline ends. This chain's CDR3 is CASSVAVGGDTEAFF. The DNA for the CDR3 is TGTGCCAGCAGCGTAGCGGTTGGGGGGGACACTGAAGCTTTCTTT.

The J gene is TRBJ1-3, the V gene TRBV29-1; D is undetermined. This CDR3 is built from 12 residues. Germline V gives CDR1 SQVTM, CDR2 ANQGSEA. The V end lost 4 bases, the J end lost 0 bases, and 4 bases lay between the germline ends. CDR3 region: CSVASSGNTIYF. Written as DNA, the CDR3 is TGCAGCGTTGCGAGCTCTGGAAACACCATATATTTT.

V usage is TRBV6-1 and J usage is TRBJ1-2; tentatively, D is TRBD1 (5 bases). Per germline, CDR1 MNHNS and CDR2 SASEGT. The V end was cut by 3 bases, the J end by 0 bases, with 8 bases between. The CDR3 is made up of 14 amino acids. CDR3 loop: CASSDPGTNYGYTF. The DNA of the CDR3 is TGTGCCAGCAGTGACCCAGGGACTAACTATGGCTACACCTTC.

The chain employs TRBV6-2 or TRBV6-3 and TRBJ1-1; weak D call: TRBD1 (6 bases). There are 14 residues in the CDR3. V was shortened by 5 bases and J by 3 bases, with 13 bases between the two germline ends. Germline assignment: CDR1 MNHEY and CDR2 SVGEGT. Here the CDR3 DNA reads TGTGCCAGCAGTCTCCGGGACACCCACACTGAAGCTTTCTTT. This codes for CASSLRDTHTEAFF.

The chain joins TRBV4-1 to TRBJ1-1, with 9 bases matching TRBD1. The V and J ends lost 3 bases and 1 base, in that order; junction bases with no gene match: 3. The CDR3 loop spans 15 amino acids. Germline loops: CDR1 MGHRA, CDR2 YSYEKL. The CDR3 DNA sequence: TGCGCCAGCAGCCAGATGGGACAGGGGAACACTGAAGCTTTCTTT. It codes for CASSQMGQGNTEAFF.

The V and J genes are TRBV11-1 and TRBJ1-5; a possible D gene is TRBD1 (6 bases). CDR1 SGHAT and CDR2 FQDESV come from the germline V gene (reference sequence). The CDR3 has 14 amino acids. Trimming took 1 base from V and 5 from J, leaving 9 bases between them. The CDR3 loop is CASSLGGGHQPQHF. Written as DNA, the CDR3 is TGTGCCAGCAGCTTAGGAGGGGGACATCAGCCCCAGCATTTT.

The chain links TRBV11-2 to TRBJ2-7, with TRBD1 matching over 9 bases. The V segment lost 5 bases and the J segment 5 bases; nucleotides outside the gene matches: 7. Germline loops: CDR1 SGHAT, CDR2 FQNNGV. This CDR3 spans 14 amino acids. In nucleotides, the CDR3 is TGTGCCAGCAGCGTTGACAGGGGGGGCAACGAGCAGTACTTC. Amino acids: CASSVDRGGNEQYF. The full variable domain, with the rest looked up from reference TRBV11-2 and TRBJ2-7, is EAGVAQSPRYKIIEKRQSVAFWCNPISGHATLYWYQQILGQGPKLLIQFQNNGVVDDSQLPKDRFSAERLKGVDSTLKIQPAKLEDSAVYLCASSVDRGGNEQYFGPGTRLTVT.

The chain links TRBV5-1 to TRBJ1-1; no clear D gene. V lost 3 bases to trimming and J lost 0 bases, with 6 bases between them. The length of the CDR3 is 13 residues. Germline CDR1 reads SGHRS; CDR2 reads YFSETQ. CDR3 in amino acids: CASSSTMNTEAFF. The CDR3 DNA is TGCGCCAGCAGCTCAACTATGAACACTGAAGCTTTCTTT. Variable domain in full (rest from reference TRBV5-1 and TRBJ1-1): KAGVTQTPRYLIKTRGQQVTLSCSPISGHRSVSWYQQTPGQGLQFLFEYFSETQRNKGNFPGRFSGRQFSNSRSEMNVSTLELGDSALYLCASSSTMNTEAFFGQGTRLTVV.

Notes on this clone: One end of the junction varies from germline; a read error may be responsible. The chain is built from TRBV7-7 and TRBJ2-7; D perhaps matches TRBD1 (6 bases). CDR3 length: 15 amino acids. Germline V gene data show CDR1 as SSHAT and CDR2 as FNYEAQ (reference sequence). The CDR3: CASSLAWDNSYEQYF. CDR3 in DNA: TGTGCTAGCAGCTTAGCTTGGGACAACTCCTACGAGCAGTACTTC.

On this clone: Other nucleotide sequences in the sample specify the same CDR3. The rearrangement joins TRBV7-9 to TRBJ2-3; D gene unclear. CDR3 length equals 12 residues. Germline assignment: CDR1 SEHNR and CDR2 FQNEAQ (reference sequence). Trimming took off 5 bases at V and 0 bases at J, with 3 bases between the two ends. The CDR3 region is CASSPSTDTQYF. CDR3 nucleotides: TGTGCCAGCAGCCCTAGCACAGATACGCAGTATTTT.

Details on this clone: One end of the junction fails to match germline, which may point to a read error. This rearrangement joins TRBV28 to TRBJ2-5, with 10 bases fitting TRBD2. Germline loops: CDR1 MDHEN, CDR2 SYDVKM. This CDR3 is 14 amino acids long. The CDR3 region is CASSWYSGRATVNF. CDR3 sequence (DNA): TGTGCCAGCAGTTGGTACAGCGGGAGGGCCACGGTAAACTTC.

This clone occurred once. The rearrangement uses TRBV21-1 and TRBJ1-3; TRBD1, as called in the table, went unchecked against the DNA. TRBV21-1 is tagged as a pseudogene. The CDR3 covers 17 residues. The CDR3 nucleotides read TGTGCCAGCAGCAAATGCAGGGTACACTACTCTGGAAACACCATATATTTT. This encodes CASSKCRVHYSGNTIYF.

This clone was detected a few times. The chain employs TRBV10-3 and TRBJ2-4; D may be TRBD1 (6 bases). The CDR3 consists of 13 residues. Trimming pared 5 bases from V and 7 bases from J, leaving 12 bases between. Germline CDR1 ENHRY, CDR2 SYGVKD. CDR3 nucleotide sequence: TGTGCCATCAGTCCGGACAGCGGTAACATTCAGTACTTC. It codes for CAISPDSGNIQYF.

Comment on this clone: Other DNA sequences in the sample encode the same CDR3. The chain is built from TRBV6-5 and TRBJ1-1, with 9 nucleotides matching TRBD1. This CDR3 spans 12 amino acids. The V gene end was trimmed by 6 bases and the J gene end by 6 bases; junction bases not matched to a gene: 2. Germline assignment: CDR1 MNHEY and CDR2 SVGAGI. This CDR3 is CASRQGASEAFF. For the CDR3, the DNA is TGTGCCAGCAGACAGGGGGCCTCTGAAGCTTTCTTT.

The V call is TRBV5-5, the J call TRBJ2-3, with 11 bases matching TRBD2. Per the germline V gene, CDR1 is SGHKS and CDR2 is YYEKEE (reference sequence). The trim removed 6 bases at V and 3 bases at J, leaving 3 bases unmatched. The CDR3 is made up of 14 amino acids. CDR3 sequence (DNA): TGTGCCAGCACCTCTAGCGGGAGGACAGATACGCAGTATTTT. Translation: CASTSSGRTDTQYF.

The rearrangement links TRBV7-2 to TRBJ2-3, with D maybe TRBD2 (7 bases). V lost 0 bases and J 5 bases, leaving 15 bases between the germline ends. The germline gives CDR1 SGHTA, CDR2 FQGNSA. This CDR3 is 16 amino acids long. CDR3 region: CASSLAGAGARDTQYF. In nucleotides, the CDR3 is TGTGCCAGCAGCTTAGCGGGGGCGGGAGCGAGAGATACGCAGTATTTT. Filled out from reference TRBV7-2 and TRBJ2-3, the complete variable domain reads GAGVSQSPSNKVTEKGKDVELRCDPISGHTALYWYRQSLGQGLEFLIYFQGNSAPDKSGLPSDRFSAERTGGSVSTLTIQRTQQEDSAVYLCASSLAGAGARDTQYFGPGTRLTVL.

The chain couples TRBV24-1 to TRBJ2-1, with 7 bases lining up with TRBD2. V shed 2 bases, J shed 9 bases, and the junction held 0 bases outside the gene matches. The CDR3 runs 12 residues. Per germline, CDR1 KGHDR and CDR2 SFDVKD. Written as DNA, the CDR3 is TGTGCCACCAGTGATTCTAGCGGTGAGCAGTTCTTC. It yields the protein CATSDSSGEQFF.

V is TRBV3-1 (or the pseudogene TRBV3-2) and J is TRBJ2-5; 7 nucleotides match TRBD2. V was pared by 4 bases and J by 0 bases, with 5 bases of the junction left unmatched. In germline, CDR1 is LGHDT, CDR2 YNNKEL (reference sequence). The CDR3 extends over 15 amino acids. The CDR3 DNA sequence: TGTGCCAGCAGCCGGATGGCGGGAGACCAAGAGACCCAGTACTTC. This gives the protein CASSRMAGDQETQYF.

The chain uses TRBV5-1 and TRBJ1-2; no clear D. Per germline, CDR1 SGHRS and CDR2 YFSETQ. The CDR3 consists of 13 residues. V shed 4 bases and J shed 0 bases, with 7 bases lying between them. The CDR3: CASSHTANYGYTF. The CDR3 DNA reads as TGCGCCAGCAGCCACACAGCTAACTATGGCTACACCTTC.

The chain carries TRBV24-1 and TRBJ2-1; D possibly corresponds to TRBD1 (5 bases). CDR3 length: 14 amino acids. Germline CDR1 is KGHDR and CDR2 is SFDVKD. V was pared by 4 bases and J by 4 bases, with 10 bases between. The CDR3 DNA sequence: TGTGCCACCAGTGACCGGACACCTTACAATGAGCAGTTCTTC. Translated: CATSDRTPYNEQFF.

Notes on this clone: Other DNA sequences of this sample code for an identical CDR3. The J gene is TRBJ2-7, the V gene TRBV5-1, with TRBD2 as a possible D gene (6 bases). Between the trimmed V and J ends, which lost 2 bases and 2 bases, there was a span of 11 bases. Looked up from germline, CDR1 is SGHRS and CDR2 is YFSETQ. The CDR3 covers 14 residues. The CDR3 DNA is TGCGCCAGCAGCTTTGGGACTGGAGCCTACGAGCAGTACTTC. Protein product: CASSFGTGAYEQYF.